This passage covers 16 T cell receptor beta chains from one sample sequenced in a study of T cell responses to AZD1222 COVID-19 vaccine (dated by TCRdb to the early 2020s). The label giving this sample's time point can be read as: baseline before first vaccination. Receptors were amplified or captured by the immunoSEQ multiplex PCR assay. Drawn from immuneACCESS, this table holds only the in-frame rearrangements with V and J called that TCRdb kept. Clones are partly lost; checked studies trace under half to an unresolved V gene and leave the rest unexplained. The sample profile shows about 100,000 clones; about 88% of them were found once. In total, the top ten clones hold roughly a sixth of the sample. The material sequenced was peripheral blood, taken on day 0 of AZD1222 vaccination. These receptors were obtained from an adult in good health.

This clone is classed as large. The same CDR3 arises from other DNA sequences in this sample as well. This chain connects TRBV2 to TRBJ2-3; D may be TRBD2 (5 bases). Trimming pared 8 bases from V and 3 bases from J, leaving 12 bases between. The CDR3 has 13 amino acids. From germline, CDR1 is SNHLY and CDR2 FYNNEI. The CDR3 loop is CASGEGGTDTQYF. CDR3 DNA sequence: TGTGCCAGCGGCGAGGGTGGGACAGATACGCAGTATTTT.

This chain links TRBV5-1 with TRBJ1-1; no clear D gene. The germline V gene has CDR1 SGHRS and CDR2 YFSETQ. This CDR3 spans 14 amino acids. The ends were cut back, 5 bases at V and 3 bases at J, with 14 bases in the middle. The CDR3 here is CASRRGQADTEAFF. In DNA, the CDR3 is TGCGCCAGCAGACGAGGCCAGGCGGACACTGAAGCTTTCTTT.

In its sample, this clone was seen once. The CDR3 DNA sequence: TGTGCCAGTACCGAAATGGGGGGGAAGTCAGATACGCAGTATTTT. Translating it yields CASTEMGGKSDTQYF. The chain couples TRBV19 to TRBJ2-3; 7 bases agree with TRBD2. Germline V gene sequence: CDR1 LNHDA, CDR2 SQIVND (reference sequence). Unmatched junction bases numbered 11, after V lost 7 bases and J lost 4 bases. This CDR3 has 15 amino acids.

This sequence joins TRBV14 and TRBJ1-4; D may be TRBD1 (5 bases). The V end lost 0 bases, the J end lost 3 bases, and 14 bases lay between the germline ends. CDR3 size: 17 residues. Germline-derived CDR1 and CDR2 are SGHDN and FVKESK. The CDR3 loop is CASSQETPGYANEKLFF. The CDR3 DNA sequence: TGTGCCAGCAGCCAAGAGACGCCAGGGTATGCTAATGAAAAACTGTTTTTT.

The chain joins TRBV2 to TRBJ1-2; no clear D gene. Germline V gives CDR1 SNHLY, CDR2 FYNNEI. The CDR3 has 11 residues. Trimming cost V 4 bases and J 5 bases, with 5 bases left between them. The CDR3 coding sequence is TGTGCCAGCAGTGTAGAATATGGCTACACCTTC. Amino acid sequence: CASSVEYGYTF.

The chain couples TRBV6-1 to TRBJ1-5, with D unresolved. This CDR3 spans 15 amino acids. The ends were cut back, 2 bases at V and 4 bases at J, with 12 bases in the middle. The germline V gene has CDR1 MNHNS and CDR2 SASEGT. The CDR3 bases are TGTGCCAGCAGTGAATATGGCAGAAGTAATCAGCCCCAGCATTTT. This sequence encodes CASSEYGRSNQPQHF.

This sequence joins TRBV5-1 and TRBJ1-5; perhaps TRBD1 as D (5 bases). Trimming shortened V by 0 bases and J by 3 bases, and 10 bases separated the two germline ends. This CDR3 has 15 residues. CDR1 is SGHRS, CDR2 YFSETQ, per germline. CDR3 nucleotides: TGCGCCAGCAGCTTGGCGGGGACGGTCAATCAGCCCCAGCATTTT. Encoded protein: CASSLAGTVNQPQHF. Full variable domain (rest looked up from reference TRBV5-1 and TRBJ1-5): KAGVTQTPRYLIKTRGQQVTLSCSPISGHRSVSWYQQTPGQGLQFLFEYFSETQRNKGNFPGRFSGRQFSNSRSEMNVSTLELGDSALYLCASSLAGTVNQPQHFGDGTRLSIL.

The V and J genes are TRBV28 and TRBJ1-1; 9 nucleotides align to TRBD1. CDR3 length: 14 amino acids. Germline V gene data show CDR1 as MDHEN and CDR2 as SYDVKM. V was pared by 6 bases and J by 4 bases, with 6 bases of the junction left unmatched. The chain's CDR3 is CASRRDRVSTEAFF. The CDR3 nucleotides read TGTGCCAGCAGGAGGGACAGGGTATCCACTGAAGCTTTCTTT. The full variable domain, with the rest looked up from reference TRBV28 and TRBJ1-1, is DVKVTQSSRYLVKRTGEKVFLECVQDMDHENMFWYRQDPGLGLRLIYFSYDVKMKEKGDIPEGYSVSREKKERFSLILESASTNQTSMYLCASRRDRVSTEAFFGQGTRLTVV.

The rearrangement uses TRBV12-5 and TRBJ2-2; 11 nucleotides match TRBD2. The germline CDR1 and CDR2 sequences are LGHNT and FRNRAP. CDR3 length: 19 amino acids. V trimming: 3 bases; J trimming: 4 bases; junction bases outside the gene matches: 13. DNA of the CDR3: TGTGCTAGTGGTTTTCCACCCGCTAGCGGGGGGCGAGGCACCGGGGAGCTGTTTTTT. It specifies CASGFPPASGGRGTGELFF.

The chain joins TRBV7-8 to TRBJ1-6; D is uncertain. V was shortened by 5 bases and J by 6 bases, with 5 bases between the two germline ends. Germline-derived CDR1 and CDR2 are SGHVS and FQNEAQ. The CDR3 runs to 12 residues. The CDR3 DNA is TGTGCCAGCAGCCTGTCTAATTCACCCCTCCACTTT. Protein product: CASSLSNSPLHF.

This chain links TRBV10-3 with TRBJ1-1; 7 bases map to TRBD1. V was pared by 7 bases and J by 0 bases, with 5 bases of the junction left unmatched. The CDR3 has 14 amino acids. CDR1 is ENHRY and CDR2 is SYGVKD in the germline V gene. The CDR3 spells CAITRQGMNTEAFF. The CDR3, as DNA: TGTGCCATCACCAGACAGGGAATGAACACTGAAGCTTTCTTT.

The chain employs TRBV6-5 and TRBJ2-5, with TRBD1 matching 7 bases. Germline values: CDR1 MNHEY, CDR2 SVGAGI. The CDR3 runs to 14 residues. Trimming took 2 bases from V and 5 from J; bases not matched to a gene: 5. The CDR3 sequence: CASSYDREMETQYF. For the CDR3, the DNA is TGTGCCAGCAGTTACGACAGGGAGATGGAGACCCAGTACTTC.

The J gene is TRBJ1-4, the V gene TRBV5-1; 8 positions agree with TRBD1. V dropped 6 bases and J dropped 4; count of bases not matched to a gene: 11. The CDR3 is 16 amino acids. Germline-derived CDR1 and CDR2 are SGHRS and YFSETQ. CDR3 DNA: TGCGCCAGCACCCGACAGGGGCGTTCCATTAATGAAAAACTGTTTTTT. Amino acid sequence: CASTRQGRSINEKLFF.

This chain links TRBV12-3 or TRBV12-4 with TRBJ1-5, with unresolved D. Between the trimmed V and J ends, which lost 7 bases and 4 bases, there was a span of 11 bases. The CDR3 sequence is 13 residues long. CDR3 amino acids: CASTVGGNQPQHF. CDR3 DNA sequence: TGTGCCAGCACCGTCGGCGGGAATCAGCCCCAGCATTTT.

The chain couples TRBV25-1 to TRBJ1-4; no clear D gene. The CDR3 sequence is 14 residues long. With 3 bases removed from V and 8 bases from J, the gap between germline ends came to 13 bases. CDR1 and CDR2 (germline): MGHDK, SYGVNS. CDR3 in amino acids: CASSDSRPQEKLFF. The CDR3 coding sequence is TGTGCCAGCAGTGACTCTCGGCCCCAAGAAAAACTGTTTTTT.

The chain joins TRBV18 to TRBJ2-7; TRBD1 aligns across 10 bases. This CDR3 region has 15 residues. After removal of 5 bases from V and 4 bases from J, the junction contained 8 bases not matched to a gene. The germline CDR1 and CDR2 sequences are KGHSH and LQKENI. CDR3 nucleotides: TGTGCCAGCTCAAGAAGTGGGACAGGGGTTTACGAGCAGTACTTC. Amino acids: CASSRSGTGVYEQYF.